The rows below give T cell receptor beta chains drawn from one sample of a study of T cell responses to AZD1222 COVID-19 vaccine. The repertoire was sequenced with immunoSEQ multiplex PCR; TCRdb's copy has only in-frame clones and lacks some. The data show approximately 110,000 clones, roughly nine tenths seen once. Sequences were derived from peripheral blood, sampled on day 0 of AZD1222 vaccination. These receptors originate from an adult in good health. CDR3s include the opening cysteine and the closing phenylalanine or tryptophan. The order of the fields is J gene, V gene, clone size, D gene, CDR3 protein, CDR3 DNA. D genes are given only for firm matches. Clone size is stated in some rows and not others, as once, few, many or a class when expanded.

j_call: TRBJ2-1; v_call: TRBV2; clone_size: once; d_call: TRBD2; cdr3_aa: CASNLRTSWNEQFF; cdr3_nt: TGTGCCAGCAATCTTCGGACTAGTTGGAATGAGCAGTTCTTC
j_call: TRBJ2-7; v_call: TRBV5-8; clone_size: once; d_call: NA; cdr3_aa: CASTGRVILLREQYF; cdr3_nt: TGTGCCAGCACCGGACGGGTGATACTACTACGGGAGCAGTACTTC
j_call: TRBJ2-7; v_call: TRBV29-1; clone_size: once; d_call: NA; cdr3_aa: CSVAQGGEQYF; cdr3_nt: TGCAGCGTAGCACAGGGTGGCGAGCAGTACTTC
j_call: TRBJ2-7; v_call: TRBV5-6; clone_size: NA; d_call: TRBD2; cdr3_aa: CASERGVSPGEQYF; cdr3_nt: TGTGCCAGCGAACGGGGGGTCTCCCCAGGGGAGCAGTACTTC
j_call: TRBJ1-6; v_call: TRBV5-5; clone_size: once; d_call: TRBD1; cdr3_aa: CASSLRTGDNSPLHF; cdr3_nt: TGTGCCAGCAGCTTACGGACAGGAGATAATTCACCCCTCCACTTT
j_call: TRBJ2-5; v_call: TRBV2; clone_size: NA; d_call: NA; cdr3_aa: CASSDLLARGETQYF; cdr3_nt: TGTGCCAGCAGTGACCTCCTCGCAAGAGGAGAGACCCAGTACTTC
j_call: TRBJ1-2; v_call: TRBV5-4; clone_size: few; d_call: NA; cdr3_aa: CASSLADINYGYTF; cdr3_nt: TGTGCCAGCAGCTTGGCGGACATTAACTATGGCTACACCTTC
j_call: TRBJ1-1; v_call: TRBV6-5; clone_size: once; d_call: NA; cdr3_aa: CASIMSGESPEAFF; cdr3_nt: TGTGCCAGCATTATGTCAGGGGAGAGCCCTGAAGCTTTCTTT
j_call: TRBJ2-1; v_call: TRBV7-2; clone_size: NA; d_call: TRBD2; cdr3_aa: CASTPRGLAGGSSYNEQFF; cdr3_nt: TGTGCCAGCACCCCAAGGGGACTAGCGGGAGGGAGCTCCTACAATGAGCAGTTCTTC
j_call: TRBJ1-2; v_call: TRBV18; clone_size: NA; d_call: TRBD1; cdr3_aa: CASSPDRDRVYDGYTF; cdr3_nt: TGTGCCAGCTCACCAGATCGGGACAGGGTTTATGATGGCTACACCTTC
j_call: TRBJ1-2; v_call: TRBV19; clone_size: NA; d_call: NA; cdr3_aa: CASSIDGRATGYTF; cdr3_nt: TGTGCCAGTAGTATAGATGGCAGAGCGACTGGCTACACCTTC
j_call: TRBJ1-3; v_call: TRBV28; clone_size: NA; d_call: NA; cdr3_aa: CASSFDSGNTIYF; cdr3_nt: TGTGCCAGCAGCTTCGACTCTGGAAACACCATATATTTT
j_call: TRBJ1-4; v_call: TRBV4-2; clone_size: NA; d_call: NA; cdr3_aa: CASSQIERGYEKLFF; cdr3_nt: TGTGCCAGCAGCCAAATCGAAAGGGGCTATGAAAAACTGTTTTTT
j_call: TRBJ2-5; v_call: TRBV11-2; clone_size: NA; d_call: NA; cdr3_aa: CASSGGNAQYF; cdr3_nt: TGTGCCAGCAGCGGTGGCAATGCCCAGTACTTC
j_call: TRBJ1-2; v_call: TRBV18; clone_size: few; d_call: NA; cdr3_aa: CASSPPGGVFYGYTF; cdr3_nt: TGTGCCAGCTCACCACCCGGGGGCGTTTTCTATGGCTACACCTTC